The 12 T cell receptor beta chains below come from one sample, sequenced in a study of cytomegalovirus exposure and HLA in healthy donors. In the PCR, 60 Vbeta and 13 Jbeta primers were used. The repertoire was sequenced with immunoSEQ multiplex PCR; TCRdb's copy has only in-frame clones and lacks some. The sample shows over 90,000 clones, roughly 80% of them seen only once. What was sequenced was PBMCs. The source of these receptors is a man in his forties or fifties in good health and CMV-seropositive.

This clone has just a few counts. This sequence joins TRBV7-9 and TRBJ2-7; 7 bases are shared with TRBD1. The V segment lost 5 bases and the J segment 3 bases; nucleotides outside the gene matches: 7. This CDR3 is 14 amino acids long. Germline values: CDR1 SEHNR, CDR2 FQNEAQ (reference sequence). The CDR3 region has the DNA TGTGCCAGCAGCCCTCGACAGGGTCACTACGAGCAGTACTTC. This sequence encodes CASSPRQGHYEQYF.

The J gene is TRBJ2-7, the V gene TRBV9; the D gene is possibly TRBD1 (6 bases). The germline V and J ends were trimmed by 2 bases and 3 bases, with 12 bases remaining between them. Germline CDR1 SGDLS, CDR2 YYNGEE. This CDR3 has 14 residues. CDR3 coding DNA: TGTGCCAGCAGCGTCCAACAAGGGGGCTACGAGCAGTACTTC. This sequence encodes CASSVQQGGYEQYF. The variable domain in full, completed from reference TRBV9 and TRBJ2-7, reads DSGVTQTPKHLITATGQRVTLRCSPRSGDLSVYWYQQSLDQGLQFLIQYYNGEERAKGNILERFSAQQFPDLHSELNLSSLELGDSALYFCASSVQQGGYEQYFGPGTRLTVT.

The chain uses TRBV18 and TRBJ2-7; 9 bases are shared with TRBD2. Germline CDR1 is KGHSH and CDR2 is LQKENI. The trim removed 1 base at V and 5 bases at J, leaving 6 bases unmatched. The CDR3 is 15 residues long. As DNA, the CDR3 is TGTGCCAGCTCACCACTAGCGGGAGCGACTCACGAGCAGTACTTC. Residues: CASSPLAGATHEQYF.

The chain links TRBV7-2 to TRBJ2-3; 11 bases fit TRBD2. The CDR3 is 18 amino acids. The ends lost 1 base at V and 2 bases at J; junction bases unmatched: 8. The V gene's germline CDR1 is SGHTA and CDR2 FQGNSA. The CDR3 sequence: CASSLGLTSGMFTDTQYF. The CDR3 nucleotides read TGTGCCAGCAGCTTAGGCTTGACTAGCGGGATGTTCACAGATACGCAGTATTTT.

A remark on this clone: Distinct nucleotide sequences in the sample also encode this CDR3. The chain is built from TRBV2 and TRBJ1-4, with a weak D call TRBD1 (6 bases). This CDR3 contains 12 residues. The germline V gene has CDR1 SNHLY and CDR2 FYNNEI. V lost 3 bases and J 8 bases, leaving 7 bases between the germline ends. The CDR3 coding sequence is TGTGCCAGCAGTGACAGGGGAGAAAAACTGTTTTTT. It specifies CASSDRGEKLFF.

This clone was counted a few times. The chain uses TRBV25-1 and TRBJ2-1; 9 nucleotides line up with TRBD2. J gave up 5 bases and V 4 bases, and 3 bases lay outside the gene matches. Germline CDR1 MGHDK, CDR2 SYGVNS. CDR3 length: 14 amino acids. Written as DNA, the CDR3 is TGTGCCAGCAGTGTGGCTAGCGGGAACAATGAGCAGTTCTTC. Protein sequence: CASSVASGNNEQFF.

The genes are TRBV5-4 and TRBJ2-3; TRBD1 is a possible D gene (5 bases). Germline values: CDR1 SGHNT, CDR2 YYREEE (reference sequence). The CDR3 loop spans 15 amino acids. Trimming removed 2 bases at V and 4 bases at J, with 14 bases between. CDR3 amino acids: CASSFEAGLADTQYF. Here the CDR3 DNA reads TGTGCCAGCAGCTTCGAGGCAGGGTTAGCAGATACGCAGTATTTT.

The chain combines TRBV10-1 with TRBJ2-5; D possibly corresponds to TRBD1 (5 bases). The CDR3 has 13 amino acids. CDR1 is WNHNN and CDR2 is SYGVQD in the germline V gene (reference sequence). V gave up 6 bases and J gave up 1 base, with 9 bases separating them. The chain's CDR3 is CASSQTVQETQYF. CDR3 DNA sequence: TGCGCCAGCAGCCAGACAGTCCAAGAGACCCAGTACTTC.

The V gene is TRBV28, the J gene TRBJ1-1; 8 bases are shared with TRBD1. Germline V gives CDR1 MDHEN, CDR2 SYDVKM. After removal of 5 bases from V and 4 bases from J, the junction contained 6 bases not matched to a gene. CDR3 length: 14 residues. The CDR3: CASSPRTGSTEAFF. DNA for the CDR3: TGTGCCAGCAGTCCCCGGACAGGGTCCACTGAAGCTTTCTTT. Combining the CDR3 with reference TRBV28 and TRBJ1-1 gives the whole variable domain DVKVTQSSRYLVKRTGEKVFLECVQDMDHENMFWYRQDPGLGLRLIYFSYDVKMKEKGDIPEGYSVSREKKERFSLILESASTNQTSMYLCASSPRTGSTEAFFGQGTRLTVV.

V is TRBV30 and J is TRBJ2-7, with D maybe TRBD2 (6 bases). This CDR3 is 12 amino acids long. Germline CDR1 reads GTSNPN; CDR2 reads SVGIG (reference sequence). The V gene lost 2 bases and the J gene lost 5 bases, with 10 bases spanning the gap. The CDR3 reads CAWSWRGNEQYF. The CDR3 DNA is TGTGCCTGGAGTTGGAGGGGCAACGAGCAGTACTTC.

The rearrangement uses TRBV5-6 and TRBJ2-7; 7 nucleotides match TRBD1. The CDR3 is made up of 15 amino acids. With V trimmed by 3 bases and J by 4 bases, 10 bases remained unmatched. Germline V gives CDR1 SGHDT, CDR2 YYEEEE. This CDR3 reads CASSYPTGRTYEQYF. The CDR3 region has the DNA TGTGCCAGCAGCTACCCGACAGGGAGAACTTACGAGCAGTACTTC. Using reference TRBV5-6 and TRBJ2-7 for the parts outside the CDR3, the full variable domain is DAGVTQSPTHLIKTRGQQVTLRCSPKSGHDTVSWYQQALGQGPQFIFQYYEEEERQRGNFPDRFSGHQFPNYSSELNVNALLLGDSALYLCASSYPTGRTYEQYFGPGTRLTVT.

The chain recombines TRBV21-1 with TRBJ2-1; the listed D gene, TRBD2, was not tested against the DNA. TRBV21-1 is tagged as a pseudogene. This CDR3 is 15 amino acids long. CDR3 DNA: TGTGCCAATCGATACACTAGCGGGATCTACAATGAGCAGTTCTTC. This codes for CANRYTSGIYNEQFF.